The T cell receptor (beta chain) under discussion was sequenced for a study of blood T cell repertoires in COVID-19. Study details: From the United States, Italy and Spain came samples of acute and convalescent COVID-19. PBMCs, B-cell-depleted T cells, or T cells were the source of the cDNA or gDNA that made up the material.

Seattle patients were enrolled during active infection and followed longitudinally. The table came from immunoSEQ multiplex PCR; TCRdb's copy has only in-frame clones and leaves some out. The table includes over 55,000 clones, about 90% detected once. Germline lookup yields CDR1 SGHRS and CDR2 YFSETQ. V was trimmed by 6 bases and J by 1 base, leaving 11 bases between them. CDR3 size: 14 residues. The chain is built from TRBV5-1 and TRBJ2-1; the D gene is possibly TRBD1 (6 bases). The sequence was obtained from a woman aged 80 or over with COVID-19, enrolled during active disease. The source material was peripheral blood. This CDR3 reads CASTTDSSYNEQFF. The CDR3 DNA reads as TGCGCCAGCACGACGGACAGTTCCTACAATGAGCAGTTCTTC.